This is a list of T cell receptor beta chains from one sample in a study of control samples from healthy donors and cancer patients. Clones were read by immunoSEQ multiplex PCR, and TCRdb kept only the in-frame ones, dropping some. The sample includes 130,000 or so clones, more than 70% of them seen just once. The sequenced sample consisted of blood. All receptors come from a man aged 55 to 70 in good health. Both conserved end residues are part of each CDR3. D genes are given only for firm matches. Not every row has a clone size; where given, it reads once, few, many or a size class.

D,J,size,V,DNA,CDR3
.,TRBJ1-2,once,TRBV27,TGTGCCAGCAGTCACGGAGGGGACTATGGCTACACCTTC,CASSHGGDYGYTF
TRBD1,TRBJ2-3,.,TRBV27,TGTGCCAGCAGTTTCGGACAGGTTACTCTGGCTTCGGGTACGCAGTATTTT,CASSFGQVTLASGTQYF
.,TRBJ1-5,.,TRBV4-1,TGCGCCAGCAGCCAAGAGAGGAATCAGCCCCAGCATTTT,CASSQERNQPQHF
.,TRBJ2-2,.,TRBV5-1,TGCGCCAGCAGCTCCCGACTAAAGAACACCGGGGAGCTGTTTTTT,CASSSRLKNTGELFF
.,TRBJ2-3,.,TRBV7-9,TGTGCCAGCAGCTTAGCCGTACTAGCTAGCACAGATACGCAGTATTTT,CASSLAVLASTDTQYF
.,TRBJ2-1,once,TRBV28,TGTGCCAGCATGGTAGGCAGTCGCGATGAGCAGTTCTTC,CASMVGSRDEQFF
.,TRBJ1-4,.,TRBV3-1/TRBV3-2,TGTGCCAGCAGCCCCTCCGGGCCGAATGAAAAACTGTTTTTT,CASSPSGPNEKLFF
TRBD2,TRBJ2-5,.,TRBV3-1/TRBV3-2,TGTGCCAGCAGCCTCGGGACTGGGGCTGGGGGGGCCCAGTACTTC,CASSLGTGAGGAQYF
.,TRBJ2-5,.,TRBV19,TGTGCCAGTAGTAATGACGTGATGGGGGTAGAGACCCAGTACTTC,CASSNDVMGVETQYF
.,TRBJ1-5,.,TRBV27,TGTGCCAGCAGTTACGGGGGTGGCAATCAGCCCCAGCATTTT,CASSYGGGNQPQHF
.,TRBJ2-1,.,TRBV7-9,TGTGCCAGCAGCTTAGTGGGGCAGGAACCAACCTACAATGAGCAGTTCTTC,CASSLVGQEPTYNEQFF
.,TRBJ1-3,.,TRBV12-3/TRBV12-4,TGTGCCAGCAGTTTTCCTGGAAACACCATATATTTT,CASSFPGNTIYF
TRBD1,TRBJ2-7,.,TRBV6-5,TGTGCCAGCAGAGGGACAGGCAGCTACGAGCAGTACTTC,CASRGTGSYEQYF
TRBD1,TRBJ1-5,.,TRBV11-3,TGTGCCAGCAGCTTAGACCCGGGACAGGGGTTTGGCAATCAGCCCCAGCATTTT,CASSLDPGQGFGNQPQHF
TRBD1,TRBJ2-7,.,TRBV5-1,TGCGCCAGCAGCCAGACAGGGCTCGAGCCGCAGTACTTC,CASSQTGLEPQYF
.,TRBJ2-7,.,TRBV19,TGTGCCAGTAGTGCCGGACGGGAAACCTACGAGCAGTACTTC,CASSAGRETYEQYF
.,TRBJ2-1,.,TRBV9,TGTGCCAGCAGCCCGGAGGGTGGGGGGCTCTCCTACAATGAGCAGTTCTTC,CASSPEGGGLSYNEQFF
TRBD1,TRBJ2-7,.,TRBV6-2/TRBV6-3,TGTGCCAGCAGTTTAAATTACAGGGGCTACGAGCAGTACTTC,CASSLNYRGYEQYF
TRBD1,TRBJ2-7,.,TRBV6-5,TGTGCCAGCACCGGACAGGGAGGTTCCTACGAGCAGTACTTC,CASTGQGGSYEQYF
.,TRBJ1-6,.,TRBV19,TGTGCCAGTAAAGGAGGAAAGTTTAATTCACCCCTCCACTTT,CASKGGKFNSPLHF
.,TRBJ1-3,.,TRBV5-1,TGCGCCAGCAGCCAGATCGGGGGCTACTCTGGAAACACCATATATTTT,CASSQIGGYSGNTIYF
.,TRBJ1-3,.,TRBV27,TGTGCCAGCAGTTCTAACCAACAGGGTAATAAAAACACCATATATTTT,CASSSNQQGNKNTIYF
.,TRBJ2-2,.,TRBV28,TGTGCCAGCGCCGGGCAGTCGAACACCGGGGAGCTGTTTTTT,CASAGQSNTGELFF
.,TRBJ2-5,once,TRBV9,TGTGCCAGCAGCGCCCACGATGAGACCCAGTACTTC,CASSAHDETQYF
.,TRBJ1-2,.,TRBV20-1,TGCAGTGTAAAGTCGGACTATGGCTACACCTTC,CSVKSDYGYTF
TRBD1,TRBJ2-3,.,TRBV5-1,TGCGCCAGCAGCCCCGTTCTCAGGGGGCTGGGAGATACGCAGTATTTT,CASSPVLRGLGDTQYF
.,TRBJ1-2,.,TRBV10-3,TGTGCCATCAGTGCACTGCGAGGAATCGAGTGGTATGACTACACCTTC,CAISALRGIEWYDYTF
TRBD2,TRBJ2-7,.,TRBV7-2,TGTGCCAGCAGCTTAGGGGGACTAGCGACTCCCCCCTACGAGCAGTACTTC,CASSLGGLATPPYEQYF
TRBD1,TRBJ2-3,.,TRBV24-1,TGTGCCACCACACAGGGGGAGCGCACAGATACGCAGTATTTT,CATTQGERTDTQYF
.,TRBJ2-7,.,TRBV23-1,TGCGCCAGCAACCGTGCAGATCTCTTCTACGAGCAGTACTTC,CASNRADLFYEQYF
.,TRBJ1-5,.,TRBV6-5,TGTGCCAGCAAACCGGGTTTAAGCAATCAGCCCCAGCATTTT,CASKPGLSNQPQHF
.,TRBJ1-5,.,TRBV12-3/TRBV12-4,TGTGCCAGCAGTTTAGTACTAAATCAGCCCCAGCATTTT,CASSLVLNQPQHF
.,TRBJ1-2,.,TRBV3-1/TRBV3-2,TGTGCCAGCAGCCCCCCGGGTCTTAGGGGGTCAAACTATGGCTACACCTTC,CASSPPGLRGSNYGYTF
.,TRBJ1-5,.,TRBV7-2,TGTGCCAGCAGCCCCGGGACAAGTCAGCCCCAGCATTTT,CASSPGTSQPQHF
.,TRBJ1-1,once,TRBV18,TGTGCCAGCTCACCACCGCTAGGGGACACCTACACTGAAGCTTTCTTT,CASSPPLGDTYTEAFF
.,TRBJ1-2,.,TRBV12-3/TRBV12-4,TGTGCCAGCAGTTTGGGAAGGAGCTATGGCTACACCTTC,CASSLGRSYGYTF